The source of this TCR beta chain is a study of vaccination and CD4 T cells after COVID-19. TCRdb used MiXCR to reprocess the PCR reads, holding one entry per CDR3 protein. The sample lists about 24,000 distinct CDR3 sequences, 51% occurring once. This clonotype was seen only a few times. The sequences come from CD4+ T cells from blood, collected before SARS-CoV-2 vaccination. The TCR was taken from a human donor who had recovered from COVID-19.

The CDR3 here is CASSLGVLNEQFF. The CDR3 bases are TGTGCCAGCAGCTTAGGGGTTCTTAATGAGCAGTTCTTC. The chain couples TRBV11-2 to TRBJ2-1; unclear D gene. The V end lost 1 base, the J end lost 7 bases, and 8 bases lay between the germline ends. The V gene's germline CDR1 is SGHAT and CDR2 FQNNGV. There are 13 residues in the CDR3.